This TCR beta chain emerged from a study of OX40 agonist ivuxolimab in advanced cancers. General study findings and limits: Clonal expansion was seen in CD4+ and CD8+ blood T cells by week 6 at 0.1 to 3.0 mg/kg.

The data were produced by immunoSEQ multiplex PCR, yet TCRdb's version contains in-frame clones alone and is incomplete. Here the sample spans around 76,000 clones, roughly 88% being singletons. On this clone itself: Antigen unknown.

Germline CDR1 SGHNT, CDR2 YYREEE (reference sequence). V gave up 4 bases and J gave up 4 bases, with 15 bases separating them. The CDR3 has 14 amino acids. The TCR was taken from an adult with an advanced solid tumor such as melanoma, head and neck, liver or kidney cancer. The specimen comprised CD4+ or CD8+ T cells sorted from blood, sampled in a trial of the OX40 agonist ivuxolimab. This chain connects TRBV5-4 to TRBJ2-7, with TRBD1 as a possible D gene (7 bases). CDR3 bases: TGTGCCAGCAGCCCGGGGGACAGCCGATACGAGCAGTACTTC. It specifies CASSPGDSRYEQYF.